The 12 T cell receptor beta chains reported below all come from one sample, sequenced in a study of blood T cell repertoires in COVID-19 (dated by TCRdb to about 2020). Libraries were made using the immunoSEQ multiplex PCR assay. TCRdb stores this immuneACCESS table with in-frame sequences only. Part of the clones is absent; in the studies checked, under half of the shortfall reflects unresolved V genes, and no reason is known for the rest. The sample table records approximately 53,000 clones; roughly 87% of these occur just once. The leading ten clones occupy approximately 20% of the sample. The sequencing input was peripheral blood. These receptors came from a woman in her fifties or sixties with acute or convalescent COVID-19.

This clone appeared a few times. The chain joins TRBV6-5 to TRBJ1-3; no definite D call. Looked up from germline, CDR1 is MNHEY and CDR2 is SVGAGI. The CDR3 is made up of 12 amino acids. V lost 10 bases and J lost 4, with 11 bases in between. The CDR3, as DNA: TGTGCCACCGGCGGCTCGGGAAACACCATATATTTT. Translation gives CATGGSGNTIYF.

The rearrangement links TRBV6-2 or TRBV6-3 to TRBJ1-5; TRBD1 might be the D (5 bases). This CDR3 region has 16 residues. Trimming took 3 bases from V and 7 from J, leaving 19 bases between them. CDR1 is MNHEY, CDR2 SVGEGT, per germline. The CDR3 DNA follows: TGTGCCAGCAGTTATGGTCCCAGGGAAGAAGACCAGCCCCAGCATTTT. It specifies CASSYGPREEDQPQHF.

CDR3 region: CSASPRTGLTVTEAFF. Written as DNA, the CDR3 is TGCAGTGCTAGTCCTCGGACAGGGTTGACGGTCACTGAAGCTTTCTTT. This chain links TRBV20-1 with TRBJ1-1; 8 nucleotides agree with TRBD1. The CDR3 is made up of 16 amino acids. Trimming at V came to 3 bases and at J to 4 bases, leaving 13 bases not matched to a gene. Germline V CDR1 and CDR2: DFQATT, SNEGSKA (reference sequence).

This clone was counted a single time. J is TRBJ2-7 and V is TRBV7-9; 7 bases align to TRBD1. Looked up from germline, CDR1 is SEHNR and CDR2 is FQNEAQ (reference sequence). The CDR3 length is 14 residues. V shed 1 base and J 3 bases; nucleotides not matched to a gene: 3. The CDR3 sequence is CASSLESGGYEQYF. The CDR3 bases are TGTGCCAGCAGCTTAGAGTCAGGGGGCTACGAGCAGTACTTC.

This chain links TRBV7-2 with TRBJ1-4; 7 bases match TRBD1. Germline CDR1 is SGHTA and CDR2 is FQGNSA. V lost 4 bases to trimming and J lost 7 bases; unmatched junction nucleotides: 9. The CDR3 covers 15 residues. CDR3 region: CASSYNRGAGEKLFF. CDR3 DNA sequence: TGTGCCAGCAGCTACAACAGGGGAGCGGGTGAAAAACTGTTTTTT. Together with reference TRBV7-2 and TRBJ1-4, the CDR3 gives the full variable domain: GAGVSQSPSNKVTEKGKDVELRCDPISGHTALYWYRQSLGQGLEFLIYFQGNSAPDKSGLPSDRFSAERTGGSVSTLTIQRTQQEDSAVYLCASSYNRGAGEKLFFGSGTQLSVL.

The chain's CDR3 is CASRGDRNYEQYF. The CDR3 DNA reads TGTGCCAGCAGGGGGGACAGGAACTACGAGCAGTACTTC. The chain uses TRBV2 and TRBJ2-7, with 8 bases identical to TRBD1. This CDR3 has 13 residues. The germline V gene encodes CDR1 SNHLY and CDR2 FYNNEI. With 6 bases clipped from V and 3 bases from J, the junction kept 4 bases outside the gene matches.

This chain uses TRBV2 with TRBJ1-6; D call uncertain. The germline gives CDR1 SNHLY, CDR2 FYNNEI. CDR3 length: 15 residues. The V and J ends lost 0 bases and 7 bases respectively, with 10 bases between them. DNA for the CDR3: TGTGCCAGCAGTGAAGCTCCCCTACCAAATTCACCCCTCCACTTT. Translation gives CASSEAPLPNSPLHF. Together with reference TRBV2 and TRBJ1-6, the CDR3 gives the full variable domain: EPEVTQTPSHQVTQMGQEVILRCVPISNHLYFYWYRQILGQKVEFLVSFYNNEISEKSEIFDDQFSVERPDGSNFTLKIRSTKLEDSAMYFCASSEAPLPNSPLHFGNGTRLTVT.

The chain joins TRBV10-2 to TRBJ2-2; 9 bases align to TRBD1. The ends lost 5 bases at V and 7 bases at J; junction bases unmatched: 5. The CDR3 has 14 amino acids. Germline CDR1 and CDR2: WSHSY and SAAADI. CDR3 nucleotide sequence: TGCGCCAGCAGTAGACAGGGGGTCAACGGGGAGCTGTTTTTT. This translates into CASSRQGVNGELFF.

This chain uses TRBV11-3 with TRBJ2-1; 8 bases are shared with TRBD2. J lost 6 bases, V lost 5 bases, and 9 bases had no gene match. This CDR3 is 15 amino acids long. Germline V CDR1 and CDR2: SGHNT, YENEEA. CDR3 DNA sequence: TGTGCCAGCAGCCCGGAGCGGGGGCCACGCAATGAGCAGTTCTTC. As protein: CASSPERGPRNEQFF.

The CDR3 sequence: CASRAENTEAFF. As DNA, the CDR3 is TGTGCCAGTAGGGCTGAGAACACTGAAGCTTTCTTT. The V gene is TRBV19, the J gene TRBJ1-1; D is ambiguous. Germline V gene data show CDR1 as LNHDA and CDR2 as SQIVND (reference sequence). CDR3 size: 12 residues. The V end lost 6 bases, the J end lost 1 base, and 6 bases lay between the germline ends.

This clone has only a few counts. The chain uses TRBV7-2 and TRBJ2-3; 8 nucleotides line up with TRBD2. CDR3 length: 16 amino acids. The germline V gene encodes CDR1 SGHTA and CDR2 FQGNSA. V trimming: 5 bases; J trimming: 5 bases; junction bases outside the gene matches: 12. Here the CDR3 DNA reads TGTGCCAGCAGCCCACGAGAGCGGGGGTCTAAAGATACGCAGTATTTT. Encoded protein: CASSPRERGSKDTQYF.

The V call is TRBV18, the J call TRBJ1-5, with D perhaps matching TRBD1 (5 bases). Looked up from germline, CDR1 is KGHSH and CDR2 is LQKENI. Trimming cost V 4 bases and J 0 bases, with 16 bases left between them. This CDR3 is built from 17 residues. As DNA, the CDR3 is TGTGCCAGCTCACTCAGAGCGGGGCCCAATAGCAATCAGCCCCAGCATTTT. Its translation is CASSLRAGPNSNQPQHF. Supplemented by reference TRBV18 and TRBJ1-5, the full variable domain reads NAGVMQNPRHLVRRRGQEARLRCSPMKGHSHVYWYRQLPEEGLKFMVYLQKENIIDESGMPKERFSAEFPKEGPSILRIQQVVRGDSAAYFCASSLRAGPNSNQPQHFGDGTRLSIL.